The clone carrying this T cell receptor (beta chain) was counted many times. What it binds is not known. The data derive from a study of Graves' ophthalmopathy and Graves' hyperthyroidism. Study observations and caveats: The study's model predicted ophthalmopathy progression at around 70% sensitivity and about 72% specificity. Most expanded thyroid clonotypes above 0.001 frequency also appeared in blood.

As the template, RNA transcripts were used to amplify TCR beta CDR3 regions. Scientists carried out first-round RT-PCR using HTBI primers and then a second-round multiplex PCR. Via MiXCR, TCRdb re-called the multiplex PCR reads, giving one row per CDR3 protein. The data show about 170,000 distinct CDR3 sequences, approximately 40% seen once. V was clipped by 0 bases and J by 5 bases, with 11 bases between them. Germline CDR1 and CDR2: GTSNPN and SVGIG (reference sequence). The CDR3 is made up of 13 amino acids. This rearrangement joins TRBV30 to TRBJ2-7; a possible D gene is TRBD1 (5 bases). Sequencing used peripheral blood. This TCR was recovered from a woman in her thirties or forties with Graves' ophthalmopathy. Here the CDR3 reads CAWSVKGSHEQYF. The CDR3 DNA sequence: TGTGCCTGGAGTGTAAAGGGGTCCCACGAGCAGTACTTC.